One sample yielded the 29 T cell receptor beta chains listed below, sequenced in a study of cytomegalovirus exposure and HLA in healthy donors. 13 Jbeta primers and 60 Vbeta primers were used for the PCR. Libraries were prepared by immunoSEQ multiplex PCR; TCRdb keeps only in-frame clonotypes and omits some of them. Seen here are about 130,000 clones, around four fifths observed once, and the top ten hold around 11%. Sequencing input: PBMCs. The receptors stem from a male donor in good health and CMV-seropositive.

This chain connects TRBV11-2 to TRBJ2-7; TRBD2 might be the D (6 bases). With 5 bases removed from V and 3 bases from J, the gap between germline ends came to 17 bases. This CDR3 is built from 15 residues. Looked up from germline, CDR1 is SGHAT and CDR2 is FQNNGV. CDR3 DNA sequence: TGTGCCAGCAGCCCCCCGGGACTCGTTGGCTACGAGCAGTACTTC. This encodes CASSPPGLVGYEQYF.

Here the CDR3 reads CASSLDGGYTDTQYF. In DNA, the CDR3 is TGTGCCAGCAGCTTAGACGGCGGATACACAGATACGCAGTATTTT. V gene TRBV11-2 combines with J gene TRBJ2-3; D unresolved. CDR3 size: 15 residues. V was trimmed by 0 bases and J by 2 bases, leaving 9 bases between them. Germline CDR1 is SGHAT and CDR2 is FQNNGV.

The CDR3 sequence is CASSQGLSSYNEQFF. The DNA for the CDR3 is TGTGCCAGTTCCCAGGGACTTAGCTCCTACAATGAGCAGTTCTTC. This chain links TRBV19 with TRBJ2-1; perhaps TRBD2 as D (6 bases). The length of the CDR3 is 15 residues. Germline CDR1 and CDR2: LNHDA and SQIVND (reference sequence). Trimming cost V 8 bases and J 0 bases, with 14 bases left between them.

CDR3 region: CASSLAGGAVEETQYF. Written as DNA, the CDR3 is TGTGCCAGCAGCTTAGCGGGAGGTGCTGTAGAAGAGACCCAGTACTTC. The V call is TRBV7-9, the J call TRBJ2-5, with D tentatively TRBD2 (6 bases). The CDR3 spans 16 residues. Trimming cost V 0 bases and J 3 bases, with 14 bases left between them. The germline gives CDR1 SEHNR, CDR2 FQNEAQ (reference sequence).

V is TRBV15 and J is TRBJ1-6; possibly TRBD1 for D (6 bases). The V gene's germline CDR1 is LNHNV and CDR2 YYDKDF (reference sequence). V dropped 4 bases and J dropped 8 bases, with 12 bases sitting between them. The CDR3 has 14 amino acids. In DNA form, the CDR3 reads TGTGCCACCAGCACCAACAAGGGGGATTCACCCCTCCACTTT. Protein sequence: CATSTNKGDSPLHF.

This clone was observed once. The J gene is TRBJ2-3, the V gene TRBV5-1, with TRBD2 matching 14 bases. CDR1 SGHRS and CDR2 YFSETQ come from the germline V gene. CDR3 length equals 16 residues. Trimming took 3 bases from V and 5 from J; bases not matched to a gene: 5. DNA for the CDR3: TGCGCCAGCAGCTCGACTAGCGGGAGGGTGGGAGATACGCAGTATTTT. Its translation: CASSSTSGRVGDTQYF.

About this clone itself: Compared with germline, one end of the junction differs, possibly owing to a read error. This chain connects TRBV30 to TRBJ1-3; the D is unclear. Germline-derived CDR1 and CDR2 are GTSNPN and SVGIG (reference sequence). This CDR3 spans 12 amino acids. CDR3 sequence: CAWSEEGTTIYF. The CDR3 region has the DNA TGTGCCTGGAGTGAGGAGGGAACCACCATATATTTT.

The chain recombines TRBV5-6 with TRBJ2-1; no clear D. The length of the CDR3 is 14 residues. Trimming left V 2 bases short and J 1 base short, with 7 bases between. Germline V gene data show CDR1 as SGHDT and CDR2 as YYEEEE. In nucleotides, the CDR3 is TGTGCCAGCAGCTTAGCGTCTTCCTACAATGAGCAGTTCTTC. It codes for CASSLASSYNEQFF.

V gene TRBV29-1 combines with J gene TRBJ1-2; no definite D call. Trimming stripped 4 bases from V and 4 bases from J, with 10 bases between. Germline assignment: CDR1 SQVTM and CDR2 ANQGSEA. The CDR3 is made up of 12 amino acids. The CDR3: CSVVSGVYGYTF. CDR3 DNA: TGCAGCGTTGTTTCGGGTGTCTATGGCTACACCTTC.

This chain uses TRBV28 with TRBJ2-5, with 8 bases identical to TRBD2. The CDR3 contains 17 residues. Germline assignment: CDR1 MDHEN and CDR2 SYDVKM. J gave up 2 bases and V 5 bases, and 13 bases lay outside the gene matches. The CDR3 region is CASSPTSGSPLQETQYF. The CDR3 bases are TGTGCCAGCAGTCCAACAAGCGGGAGTCCTCTTCAAGAGACCCAGTACTTC. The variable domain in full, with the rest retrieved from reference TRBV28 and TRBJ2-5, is DVKVTQSSRYLVKRTGEKVFLECVQDMDHENMFWYRQDPGLGLRLIYFSYDVKMKEKGDIPEGYSVSREKKERFSLILESASTNQTSMYLCASSPTSGSPLQETQYFGPGTRLLVL.

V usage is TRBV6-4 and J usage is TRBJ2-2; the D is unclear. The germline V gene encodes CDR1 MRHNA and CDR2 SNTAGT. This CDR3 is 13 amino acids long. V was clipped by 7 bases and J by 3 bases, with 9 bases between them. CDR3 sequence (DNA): TGTGCCAGCATGGGCGCAGACACCGGGGAGCTGTTTTTT. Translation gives CASMGADTGELFF.

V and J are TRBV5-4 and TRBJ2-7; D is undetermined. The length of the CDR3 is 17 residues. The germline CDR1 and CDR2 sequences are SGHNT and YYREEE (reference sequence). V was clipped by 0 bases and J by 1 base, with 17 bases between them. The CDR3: CASSLASGASSSYEQYF. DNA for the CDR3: TGTGCCAGCAGCTTGGCTTCAGGCGCCAGCTCATCCTACGAGCAGTACTTC.

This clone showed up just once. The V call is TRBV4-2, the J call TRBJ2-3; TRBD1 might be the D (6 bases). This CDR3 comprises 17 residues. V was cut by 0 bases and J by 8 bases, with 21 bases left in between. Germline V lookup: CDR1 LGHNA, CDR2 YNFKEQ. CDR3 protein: CASSQDKGAGVVATQYF. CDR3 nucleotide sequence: TGTGCCAGCAGCCAAGATAAGGGAGCAGGGGTAGTGGCTACGCAGTATTTT.

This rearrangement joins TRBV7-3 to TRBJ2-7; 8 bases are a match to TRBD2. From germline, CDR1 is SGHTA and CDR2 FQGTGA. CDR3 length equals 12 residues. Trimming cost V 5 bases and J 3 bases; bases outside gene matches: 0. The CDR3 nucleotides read TGTGCCAGCAGCACTAGCGGCTACGAGCAGTACTTC. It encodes CASSTSGYEQYF.

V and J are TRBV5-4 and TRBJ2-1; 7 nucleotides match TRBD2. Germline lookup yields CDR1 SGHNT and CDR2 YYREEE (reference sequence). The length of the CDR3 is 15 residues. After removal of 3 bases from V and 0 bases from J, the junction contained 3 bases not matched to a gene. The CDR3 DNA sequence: TGTGCCAGCAGCTCCGGGGGGAGCTCCTACAATGAGCAGTTCTTC. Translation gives CASSSGGSSYNEQFF.

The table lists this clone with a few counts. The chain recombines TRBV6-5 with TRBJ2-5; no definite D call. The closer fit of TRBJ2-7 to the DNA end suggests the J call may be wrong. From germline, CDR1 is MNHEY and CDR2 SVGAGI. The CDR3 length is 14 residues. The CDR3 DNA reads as TGTGCCAGCAGTTACTCGGGTAGCTCCTACGAGCAGTACTTC. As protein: CASSYSGSSYEQYF.

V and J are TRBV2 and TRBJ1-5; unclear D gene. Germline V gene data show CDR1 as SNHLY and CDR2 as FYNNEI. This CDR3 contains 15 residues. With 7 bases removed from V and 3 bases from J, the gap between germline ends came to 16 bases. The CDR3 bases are TGTGCCAGCACCGTACGGAGGGTCAACAATCAGCCCCAGCATTTT. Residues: CASTVRRVNNQPQHF. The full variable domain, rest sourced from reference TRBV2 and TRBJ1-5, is EPEVTQTPSHQVTQMGQEVILRCVPISNHLYFYWYRQILGQKVEFLVSFYNNEISEKSEIFDDQFSVERPDGSNFTLKIRSTKLEDSAMYFCASTVRRVNNQPQHFGDGTRLSIL.

The CDR3 DNA follows: TGTGCCAGCAGTTTCCGGGGGAATAGGAACGAGCAGTACTTC. Translated, it gives CASSFRGNRNEQYF. This sequence joins TRBV28 and TRBJ2-7, with D possibly matching TRBD2 (6 bases). Trimming removed 3 bases at V and 5 bases at J, with 14 bases between. CDR1 MDHEN and CDR2 SYDVKM come from the germline V gene. The CDR3 totals 14 residues.

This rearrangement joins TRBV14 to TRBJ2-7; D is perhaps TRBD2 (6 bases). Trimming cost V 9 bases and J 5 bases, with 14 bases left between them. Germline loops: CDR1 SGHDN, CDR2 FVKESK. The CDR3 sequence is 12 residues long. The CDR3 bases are TGTGCCAGTCCTCTAGCGAAACACGAGCAGTACTTC. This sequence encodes CASPLAKHEQYF. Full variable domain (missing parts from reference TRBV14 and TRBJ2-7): EAGVTQFPSHSVIEKGQTVTLRCDPISGHDNLYWYRRVMGKEIKFLLHFVKESKQDESGMPNNRFLAERTGGTYSTLKVQPAELEDSGVYFCASPLAKHEQYFGPGTRLTVT.

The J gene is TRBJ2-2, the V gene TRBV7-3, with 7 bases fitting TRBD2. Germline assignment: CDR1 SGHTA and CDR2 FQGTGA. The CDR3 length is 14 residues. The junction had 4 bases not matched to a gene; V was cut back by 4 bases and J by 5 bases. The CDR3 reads CASSWEGWTGELFF. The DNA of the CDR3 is TGTGCCAGCAGCTGGGAGGGGTGGACCGGGGAGCTGTTTTTT.

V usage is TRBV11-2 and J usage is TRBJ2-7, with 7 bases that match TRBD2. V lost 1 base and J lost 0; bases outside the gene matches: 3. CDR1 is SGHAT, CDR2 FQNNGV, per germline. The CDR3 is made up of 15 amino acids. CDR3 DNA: TGTGCCAGCAGCTTAGGTAGGACTAGCTCCTACGAGCAGTACTTC. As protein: CASSLGRTSSYEQYF.

The CDR3 reads CASSHLRGSTSKQQYF. DNA for the CDR3: TGTGCCAGCAGCCATCTGCGCGGATCTACGAGTAAACAGCAGTACTTC. V usage is TRBV7-2 and J usage is TRBJ2-7; D is ambiguous. This CDR3 spans 16 amino acids. Trimming left V 5 bases short and J 8 bases short, with 25 bases between. Germline-derived CDR1 and CDR2 are SGHTA and FQGNSA. Full variable domain (remainder filled in from reference TRBV7-2 and TRBJ2-7): GAGVSQSPSNKVTEKGKDVELRCDPISGHTALYWYRQSLGQGLEFLIYFQGNSAPDKSGLPSDRFSAERTGGSVSTLTIQRTQQEDSAVYLCASSHLRGSTSKQQYFGPGTRLTVT.

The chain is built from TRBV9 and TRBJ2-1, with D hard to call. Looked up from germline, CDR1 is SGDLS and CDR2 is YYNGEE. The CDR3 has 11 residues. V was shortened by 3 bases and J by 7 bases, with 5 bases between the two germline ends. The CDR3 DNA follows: TGTGCCAGCAGCGCCGGGAATGAGCAGTTCTTC. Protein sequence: CASSAGNEQFF.

The CDR3 is CASSLDQGTYNEQFF. DNA of the CDR3: TGCGCCAGCAGCTTGGACCAGGGTACCTACAATGAGCAGTTCTTC. The chain couples TRBV5-1 to TRBJ2-1; TRBD1 might be the D (5 bases). The CDR3 sequence is 15 residues long. CDR1 SGHRS and CDR2 YFSETQ come from the germline V gene. V was shortened by 0 bases and J by 2 bases, with 9 bases between the two germline ends.

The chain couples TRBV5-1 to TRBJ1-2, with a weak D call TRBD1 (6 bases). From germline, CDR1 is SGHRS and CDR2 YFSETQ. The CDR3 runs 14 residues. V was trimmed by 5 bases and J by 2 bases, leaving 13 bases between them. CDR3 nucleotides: TGCGCCAGCAGGACAAGCAGGGGCAACTATGGCTACACCTTC. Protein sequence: CASRTSRGNYGYTF.

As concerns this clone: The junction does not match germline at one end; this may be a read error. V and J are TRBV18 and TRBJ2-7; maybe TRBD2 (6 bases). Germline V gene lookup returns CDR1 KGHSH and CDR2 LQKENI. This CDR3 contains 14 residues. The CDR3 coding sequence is TGTGCCAGCTCACCGGGACTGGGCGAGGAGGGTCCTCGATTC. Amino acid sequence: CASSPGLGEEGPRF.

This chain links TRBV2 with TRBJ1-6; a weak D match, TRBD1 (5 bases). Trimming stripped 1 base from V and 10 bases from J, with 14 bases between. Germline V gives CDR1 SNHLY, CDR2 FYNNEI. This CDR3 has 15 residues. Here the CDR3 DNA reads TGTGCCAGCAGTGAAGGGAGGGGCACGGAATCACCCCTCCACTTT. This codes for CASSEGRGTESPLHF.

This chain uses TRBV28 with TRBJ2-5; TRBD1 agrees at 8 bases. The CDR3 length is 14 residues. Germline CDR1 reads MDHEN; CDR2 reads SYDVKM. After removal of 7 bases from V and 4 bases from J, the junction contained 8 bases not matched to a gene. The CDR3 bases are TGTGCCAGCACCCCGACAGGGGCGGGAGAGACCCAGTACTTC. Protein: CASTPTGAGETQYF.

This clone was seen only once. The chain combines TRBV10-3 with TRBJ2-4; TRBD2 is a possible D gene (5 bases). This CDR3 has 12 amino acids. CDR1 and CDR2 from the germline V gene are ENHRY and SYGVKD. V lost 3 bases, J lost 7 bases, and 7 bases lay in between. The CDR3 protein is CAISEGSNIQYF. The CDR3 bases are TGTGCCATCAGTGAAGGGAGTAACATTCAGTACTTC.